This TCR beta chain was recorded in a study of cytomegalovirus exposure and HLA in healthy donors. Study in general: A previous analysis identified 117 million unique TCR beta sequences derived from roughly 180 million T cells.

This PCR relied on a set of 60 Vbeta primers and 13 Jbeta primers. Sequencing was performed with immunoSEQ multiplex PCR; in TCRdb, only in-frame clones are kept and a portion is missing. The sample lists 120,000 or so clones, 75% to 80% occurring once. The CDR3 contains 13 residues. Trimming left V 4 bases short and J 1 base short, with 8 bases between. CDR1 and CDR2 (germline): SGHNT, YENEEA. This clone appeared a few times. The specimen was PBMCs. The sequence was obtained from a woman in her forties in good health and CMV-seronegative. The chain joins TRBV11-3 to TRBJ2-7; TRBD1 is a possible D gene (6 bases). This CDR3 is CASSYGQSYEQYF. The CDR3 region has the DNA TGTGCCAGCAGCTACGGACAGTCCTACGAGCAGTACTTC.